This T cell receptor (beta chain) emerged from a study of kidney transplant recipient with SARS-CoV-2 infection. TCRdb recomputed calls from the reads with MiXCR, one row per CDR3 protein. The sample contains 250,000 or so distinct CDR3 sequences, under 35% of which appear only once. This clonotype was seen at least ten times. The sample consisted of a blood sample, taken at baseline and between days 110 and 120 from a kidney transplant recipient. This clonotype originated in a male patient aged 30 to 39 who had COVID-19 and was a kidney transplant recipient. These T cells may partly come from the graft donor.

This CDR3 is CSASIGLAVNEQFF. DNA for the CDR3: TGCAGTGCTAGTATCGGACTAGCGGTAAATGAGCAGTTCTTC. The chain joins TRBV20-1 to TRBJ2-1; 10 bases agree with TRBD2. CDR1 DFQATT and CDR2 SNEGSKA come from the germline V gene (reference sequence). The CDR3 is 14 amino acids. V shed 3 bases, J shed 7 bases, and the junction held 6 bases outside the gene matches.